What follows is one TCR beta chain and its context. The target antigen is unknown. A single base separates this from a much larger clone, so it may be a read error. This sample was included in a study of T-cell reconstitution after alpha-beta-depleted transplantation in children. Study-wide points: When one year had passed after transplant, most T-cell counts and diversity came from newly produced T cells. Surviving recipient cells, namely T cells and thymic progenitors, were the source of high day-60 TCRbeta diversity in some patients. Expanded graft clones, several hundred of them, were reportedly the source of alpha-beta T cells about two months after transplant.

Unique molecular identifiers were used to barcode this TCRbeta library. TCRdb processed the PCR reads anew with MiXCR; each CDR3 protein has one entry. This table holds roughly 150,000 distinct CDR3 sequences, approximately 12% found once. Germline V gene lookup returns CDR1 SGHRS and CDR2 YFSETQ. The length of the CDR3 is 16 residues. The V gene is TRBV5-1, the J gene TRBJ1-1; 7 positions match TRBD1. The sample consisted of PBMCs, taken before TCRalphabeta/CD19-depleted stem cell transplant. The sequence derives from a boy aged 2 to 10 with acute myeloid leukemia, due to receive a stem cell transplant. CDR3 sequence (DNA): TGCGCCAGCAGCTTGGGGAATACAGGGGCCAGTACGGGCGCTTACTTT. Translating it yields CASSLGNTGASTGAYF.